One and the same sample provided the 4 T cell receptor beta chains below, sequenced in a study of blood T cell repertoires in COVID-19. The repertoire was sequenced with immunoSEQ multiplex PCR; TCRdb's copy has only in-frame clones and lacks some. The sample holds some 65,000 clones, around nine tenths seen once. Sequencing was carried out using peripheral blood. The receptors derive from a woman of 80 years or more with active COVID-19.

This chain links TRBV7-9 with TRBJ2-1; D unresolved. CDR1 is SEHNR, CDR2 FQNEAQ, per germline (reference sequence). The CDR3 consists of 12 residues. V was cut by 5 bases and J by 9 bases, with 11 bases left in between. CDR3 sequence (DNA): TGTGCCAGCAGCCCCTATTTGGTTGAGCAGTTCTTC. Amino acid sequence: CASSPYLVEQFF.

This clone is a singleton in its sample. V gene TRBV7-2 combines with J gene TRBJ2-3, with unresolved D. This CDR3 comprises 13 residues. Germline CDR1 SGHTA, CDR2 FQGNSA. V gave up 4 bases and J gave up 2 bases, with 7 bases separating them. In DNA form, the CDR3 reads TGTGCCAGCAGCTATGGCTTCACAGATACGCAGTATTTT. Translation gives CASSYGFTDTQYF.

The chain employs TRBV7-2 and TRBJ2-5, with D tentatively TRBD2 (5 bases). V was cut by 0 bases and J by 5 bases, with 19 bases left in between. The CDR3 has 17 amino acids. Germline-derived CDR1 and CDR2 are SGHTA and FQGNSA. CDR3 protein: CASSLATGGPSGETQYF. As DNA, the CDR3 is TGTGCCAGCAGCTTAGCGACGGGCGGGCCCTCGGGGGAGACCCAGTACTTC.

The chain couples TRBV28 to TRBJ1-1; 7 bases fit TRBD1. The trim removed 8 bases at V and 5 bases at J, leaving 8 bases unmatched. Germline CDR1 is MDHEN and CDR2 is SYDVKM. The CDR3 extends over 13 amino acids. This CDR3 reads CASLGGRGTEAFF. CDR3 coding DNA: TGTGCCAGCCTAGGGGGCAGGGGGACTGAAGCTTTCTTT. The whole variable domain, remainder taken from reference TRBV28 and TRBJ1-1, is DVKVTQSSRYLVKRTGEKVFLECVQDMDHENMFWYRQDPGLGLRLIYFSYDVKMKEKGDIPEGYSVSREKKERFSLILESASTNQTSMYLCASLGGRGTEAFFGQGTRLTVV.